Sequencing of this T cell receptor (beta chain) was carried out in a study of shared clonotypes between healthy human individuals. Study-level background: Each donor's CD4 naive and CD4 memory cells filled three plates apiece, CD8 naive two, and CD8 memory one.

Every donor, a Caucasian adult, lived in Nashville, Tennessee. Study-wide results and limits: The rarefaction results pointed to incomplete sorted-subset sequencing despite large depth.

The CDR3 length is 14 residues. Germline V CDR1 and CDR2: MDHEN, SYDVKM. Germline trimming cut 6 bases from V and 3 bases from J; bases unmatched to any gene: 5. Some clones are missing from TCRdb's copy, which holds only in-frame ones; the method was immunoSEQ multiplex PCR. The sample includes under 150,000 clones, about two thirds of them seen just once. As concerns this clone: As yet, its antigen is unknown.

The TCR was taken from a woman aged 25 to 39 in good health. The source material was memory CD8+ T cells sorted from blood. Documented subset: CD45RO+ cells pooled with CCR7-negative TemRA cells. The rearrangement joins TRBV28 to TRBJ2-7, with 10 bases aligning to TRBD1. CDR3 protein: CASSRTGGFYEQYF. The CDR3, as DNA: TGTGCCAGCAGCCGGACAGGGGGGTTCTACGAGCAGTACTTC.